This is a list of T cell receptor beta chains from one sample in a study of blood T cell repertoires in COVID-19. Libraries were prepared by immunoSEQ multiplex PCR; TCRdb keeps only in-frame clonotypes and omits some of them. This table holds approximately 200,000 clones, around nine tenths found once. What was sequenced was peripheral blood. These receptors all come from a man between 25 and 39 years old with acute or convalescent COVID-19. CDR3s include the opening cysteine and the closing phenylalanine or tryptophan. The order of the fields is D gene, CDR3 length, V gene, J gene, CDR3 protein, CDR3 DNA. A D gene is named only where the DNA matches it firmly.

TRBD1	15	TRBV28	TRBJ2-7	CASSLRPWTGGEQYF	TGTGCCAGCAGTTTACGGCCTTGGACAGGGGGGGAGCAGTACTTC
.	14	TRBV6-1	TRBJ2-7	CASSEVVISYEQYF	TGTGCCAGCAGTGAAGTAGTTATCTCCTACGAGCAGTACTTC
TRBD1	17	TRBV25-1	TRBJ1-3	CASSEWRDREGGNTIYF	TGTGCCAGCAGTGAATGGAGGGACAGAGAAGGAGGAAACACCATATATTTT
TRBD2	15	TRBV18	TRBJ2-2	CASSRLAENTGELFF	TGTGCCAGCTCACGCCTAGCGGAGAACACCGGGGAGCTGTTTTTT
TRBD1	17	TRBV18	TRBJ1-3	CASSPPGQAFSGNTIYF	TGTGCCAGCTCACCACCGGGACAGGCCTTCTCTGGAAACACCATATATTTT
.	15	TRBV1	TRBJ2-7	CTSSQEGLSPYEQYF	TGCACCAGCAGCCAAGAGGGACTATCTCCCTACGAGCAGTACTTC
.	13	TRBV29-1	TRBJ1-1	CSVEIAGGTEAFF	TGCAGCGTTGAAATAGCGGGGGGCACTGAAGCTTTCTTT
TRBD1	16	TRBV27	TRBJ1-2	CASSLKGEGAYYGYTF	TGTGCCAGCAGTTTAAAGGGAGAGGGGGCGTACTATGGCTACACCTTC
.	14	TRBV27	TRBJ1-1	CATMPSQLNTEAFF	TGTGCCACAATGCCTTCTCAGTTGAACACTGAAGCTTTCTTT
TRBD2	19	TRBV30	TRBJ2-5	CAWRASSVTSGREQETQYF	TGTGCCTGGAGGGCGAGTTCGGTAACTAGCGGGAGAGAACAAGAGACCCAGTACTTC